Below are 22 T cell receptor beta chains sequenced from a single sample in a study of blood T cell repertoires in COVID-19. Repertoires were generated with immunoSEQ multiplex PCR, while TCRdb's copy carries only in-frame clones and drops some. Of about 210,000 clones in the sample, about nine tenths were seen once. The specimen was PBMCs or T cells enriched from blood (not recorded which). These receptors all stem from a man between 18 and 35 years old with acute COVID-19.

V and J are TRBV7-3 and TRBJ2-1; 16 nucleotides match TRBD2. CDR1 and CDR2 (germline): SGHTA, FQGTGA. The CDR3 has 20 residues. Losses at the gene ends were 0 bases for V and 7 bases for J; bases not matched to a gene: 12. CDR3 bases: TGTGCCAGCAGCTTAACTCCGGGACTAGCGGGAGGGCCCGAAGAAAATGAGCAGTTCTTC. It specifies CASSLTPGLAGGPEENEQFF.

This chain's CDR3 is CASGKGGAQYF. CDR3 coding DNA: TGTGCCAGTGGGAAGGGAGGGGCGCAGTATTTT. This sequence joins TRBV19 and TRBJ2-3, with 7 bases matching TRBD2. This CDR3 spans 11 amino acids. The germline V gene has CDR1 LNHDA and CDR2 SQIVND (reference sequence). Trimming at V came to 8 bases and at J to 10 bases, leaving 6 bases not matched to a gene.

The chain uses TRBV9 and TRBJ2-1, with a tentative D call TRBD1 (6 bases). This CDR3 is built from 17 residues. Germline lookup yields CDR1 SGDLS and CDR2 YYNGEE. V was trimmed by 3 bases and J by 3 bases, leaving 19 bases between them. The CDR3 here is CASSAGANWGDYNEQFF. The CDR3 coding sequence is TGTGCCAGCAGCGCAGGGGCTAATTGGGGCGACTACAATGAGCAGTTCTTC.

The chain has TRBV19 and TRBJ2-1; tentative D call: TRBD2 (6 bases). The CDR3 has 20 amino acids. Germline-derived CDR1 and CDR2 are LNHDA and SQIVND (reference sequence). Trimming cost V 3 bases and J 3 bases, with 27 bases left between them. The CDR3 DNA reads as TGTGCCAGTAGTATGGATGGGGCGGGGCGCGCGGGAAGTCGCTACAATGAGCAGTTCTTC. It codes for CASSMDGAGRAGSRYNEQFF.

This chain joins TRBV7-6 and TRBJ2-1; 8 bases align to TRBD2. V lost 2 bases and J lost 3; bases outside the gene matches: 3. Germline-derived CDR1 and CDR2 are SGHVS and FNYEAQ. The CDR3 covers 15 residues. The CDR3 DNA follows: TGTGCCAGCAGCTTAAACGGGAGGGACTACAATGAGCAGTTCTTC. Translating it yields CASSLNGRDYNEQFF.

The CDR3: CASSKLQGSYEQYF. CDR3 sequence (DNA): TGTGCCAGCAGCAAGCTACAGGGGTCCTACGAGCAGTACTTC. The chain carries TRBV14 and TRBJ2-7, with 7 bases matching TRBD1. The V and J ends lost 5 bases and 1 base, in that order; junction bases with no gene match: 5. Germline V gene lookup returns CDR1 SGHDN and CDR2 FVKESK. The CDR3 sequence is 14 residues long.

The rearrangement uses TRBV30 and TRBJ1-4; 12 positions agree with TRBD1. The CDR3 covers 16 residues. After removal of 4 bases from V and 5 bases from J, the junction contained 8 bases not matched to a gene. Germline CDR1 and CDR2: GTSNPN and SVGIG (reference sequence). The DNA for the CDR3 is TGTGCCTGGACCGGGACAGGGGGCTATAAGAATGAAAAACTGTTTTTT. It specifies CAWTGTGGYKNEKLFF.

The chain links TRBV11-2 to TRBJ2-3; D gene ambiguous. The ends were cut back, 2 bases at V and 2 bases at J, with 14 bases in the middle. In germline, CDR1 is SGHAT, CDR2 FQNNGV. The CDR3 consists of 16 residues. CDR3 sequence reads: CASSLIARLVTDTQYF. DNA of the CDR3: TGTGCCAGCAGCTTAATTGCCAGGTTGGTCACAGATACGCAGTATTTT. The full variable domain, in which reference TRBV11-2 and TRBJ2-3 provide the parts outside the CDR3, is EAGVAQSPRYKIIEKRQSVAFWCNPISGHATLYWYQQILGQGPKLLIQFQNNGVVDDSQLPKDRFSAERLKGVDSTLKIQPAKLEDSAVYLCASSLIARLVTDTQYFGPGTRLTVL.

J is TRBJ2-7 and V is TRBV11-3; TRBD1 matches at 9 bases. There are 15 residues in the CDR3. Germline CDR1 SGHNT, CDR2 YENEEA. V shed 4 bases and J 2 bases; nucleotides not matched to a gene: 6. The CDR3 DNA is TGTGCCAGCAGCTATGGACAGGGGAGCCCCTACGAGCAGTACTTC. Amino acid sequence: CASSYGQGSPYEQYF. The full variable domain, in which reference TRBV11-3 and TRBJ2-7 provide the parts outside the CDR3, is EAGVVQSPRYKIIEKKQPVAFWCNPISGHNTLYWYLQNLGQGPELLIRYENEEAVDDSQLPKDRFSAERLKGVDSTLKIQPAELGDSAVYLCASSYGQGSPYEQYFGPGTRLTVT.

This sequence joins TRBV3-1 (or the pseudogene TRBV3-2) and TRBJ1-2; possibly TRBD1 for D (6 bases). V was cut by 6 bases and J by 2 bases, with 25 bases left in between. CDR1 and CDR2 (germline): LGHDT, YNNKEL (reference sequence). The CDR3 contains 18 residues. For the CDR3, the DNA is TGTGCCAGCAGGGGCACCGGACAGAGACCAAATATCAACTATGGCTACACCTTC. It yields the protein CASRGTGQRPNINYGYTF.

The chain combines TRBV4-3 with TRBJ2-1; 8 bases are a match to TRBD2. CDR1 is LGHNA and CDR2 is YSLEER in the germline V gene. V shed 1 base and J 6 bases; nucleotides not matched to a gene: 8. This CDR3 has 16 amino acids. The CDR3 coding sequence is TGCGCCAGCAGCCAAGTCGGCGGGAGGAGAGGCAATGAGCAGTTCTTC. Amino acid sequence: CASSQVGGRRGNEQFF.

This chain joins TRBV12-1 and TRBJ1-1. TRBV12-1 is designated a pseudogene. The CDR3 consists of 15 residues. The CDR3 region is CASSTRDRPRGLAFF. The CDR3 DNA reads TGTGCCAGCAGCACCCGGGACCGCCCGCGGGGGCTAGCTTTCTTT.

J is TRBJ1-6 and V is TRBV28; 9 bases map to TRBD1. Trimming at V came to 2 bases and at J to 7 bases, leaving 9 bases not matched to a gene. CDR3 size: 17 residues. Germline assignment: CDR1 MDHEN and CDR2 SYDVKM. This chain's CDR3 is CASSLPLTGGLNSPLHF. CDR3 DNA sequence: TGTGCCAGCAGTTTACCCCTGACAGGGGGATTAAATTCACCCCTCCACTTT.

This sequence joins TRBV19 and TRBJ1-1, with D perhaps matching TRBD1 (5 bases). V lost 3 bases and J 3 bases, leaving 11 bases between the germline ends. Germline loops: CDR1 LNHDA, CDR2 SQIVND (reference sequence). The CDR3 extends over 14 amino acids. In nucleotides, the CDR3 is TGTGCCAGTAGTATTTGGACGGGGGACACTGAAGCTTTCTTT. It encodes CASSIWTGDTEAFF.

In this sample, this clone turned up once. This rearrangement joins TRBV2 to TRBJ2-7; 8 bases are a match to TRBD1. Germline CDR1 is SNHLY and CDR2 is FYNNEI. V trimming: 6 bases; J trimming: 4 bases; junction bases outside the gene matches: 11. The CDR3 has 15 residues. The CDR3 region is CASRAGTGPFYEQYF. CDR3 nucleotide sequence: TGTGCCAGCAGGGCCGGGACAGGTCCCTTTTACGAGCAGTACTTC.

This CDR3 is CASSFAGAQADTQYF. The CDR3 DNA reads TGTGCCAGCAGCTTTGCGGGGGCGCAGGCAGATACGCAGTATTTT. The V and J genes are TRBV5-4 and TRBJ2-3; D possibly corresponds to TRBD2 (7 bases). The CDR3 has 15 amino acids. Germline lookup yields CDR1 SGHNT and CDR2 YYREEE (reference sequence). The V end was cut by 2 bases, the J end by 4 bases, with 14 bases between. The full variable domain, completed using reference TRBV5-4 and TRBJ2-3, is ETGVTQSPTHLIKTRGQQVTLRCSSQSGHNTVSWYQQALGQGPQFIFQYYREEENGRGNFPPRFSGLQFPNYSSELNVNALELDDSALYLCASSFAGAQADTQYFGPGTRLTVL.

The chain employs TRBV28 and TRBJ1-1, with 7 bases identical to TRBD1. Germline CDR1 MDHEN, CDR2 SYDVKM. J lost 0 bases, V lost 6 bases, and 10 bases had no gene match. The CDR3 covers 16 residues. The CDR3 sequence: CASRSGQLNLNTEAFF. The CDR3 nucleotides read TGTGCCAGCAGGTCGGGACAGTTAAATTTGAACACTGAAGCTTTCTTT.

Details on this clone: Just one base apart from a much larger clone, this may be a read error. The chain employs TRBV7-9 and TRBJ2-3; D call uncertain. The CDR3 contains 12 residues. The V end lost 5 bases, the J end lost 2 bases, and 5 bases lay between the germline ends. Germline CDR1 reads SEHNR; CDR2 reads FQNEAQ (reference sequence). CDR3 protein: CASSPNTDTQYF. For the CDR3, the DNA is TGTGCCAGCAGCCCAAACACAGATACGCAGTATTTT.

The V gene is TRBV2, the J gene TRBJ1-5, with D possibly being TRBD1 (6 bases). Trimming stripped 2 bases from V and 7 bases from J, with 18 bases between. The CDR3 runs to 16 residues. CDR1 and CDR2 from the germline V gene are SNHLY and FYNNEI. CDR3: CASSENSAQGFQPQHF. Here the CDR3 DNA reads TGTGCCAGCAGTGAAAATTCTGCACAGGGATTCCAGCCCCAGCATTTT.

This clone has only a few counts. The chain links TRBV4-1 to TRBJ1-3; the D is unclear. The CDR3 is 17 residues long. Germline V gene data show CDR1 as MGHRA and CDR2 as YSYEKL. V was clipped by 1 base and J by 0 bases, with 13 bases between them. The CDR3 bases are TGCGCCAGCAGCCAAGTGGAGGTGGGCTACTCTGGAAACACCATATATTTT. This translates into CASSQVEVGYSGNTIYF.

The chain joins TRBV30 to TRBJ2-1; 11 bases are a match to TRBD2. V lost 2 bases to trimming and J lost 9 bases; unmatched junction nucleotides: 3. The CDR3 has 13 residues. CDR1 GTSNPN and CDR2 SVGIG come from the germline V gene (reference sequence). CDR3 sequence: CAWSLTSGAEQFF. The CDR3 DNA is TGTGCCTGGAGTTTGACTAGCGGGGCTGAGCAGTTCTTC.

The chain has TRBV28 and TRBJ2-7; TRBD2 might be the D (6 bases). The CDR3 sequence is 17 residues long. With 4 bases removed from V and 3 bases from J, the gap between germline ends came to 22 bases. CDR1 is MDHEN, CDR2 SYDVKM, per germline. DNA for the CDR3: TGTGCCAGCAGTTCCCCCTCACTAGCTCATCGAAACTACGAGCAGTACTTC. Amino acids: CASSSPSLAHRNYEQYF.